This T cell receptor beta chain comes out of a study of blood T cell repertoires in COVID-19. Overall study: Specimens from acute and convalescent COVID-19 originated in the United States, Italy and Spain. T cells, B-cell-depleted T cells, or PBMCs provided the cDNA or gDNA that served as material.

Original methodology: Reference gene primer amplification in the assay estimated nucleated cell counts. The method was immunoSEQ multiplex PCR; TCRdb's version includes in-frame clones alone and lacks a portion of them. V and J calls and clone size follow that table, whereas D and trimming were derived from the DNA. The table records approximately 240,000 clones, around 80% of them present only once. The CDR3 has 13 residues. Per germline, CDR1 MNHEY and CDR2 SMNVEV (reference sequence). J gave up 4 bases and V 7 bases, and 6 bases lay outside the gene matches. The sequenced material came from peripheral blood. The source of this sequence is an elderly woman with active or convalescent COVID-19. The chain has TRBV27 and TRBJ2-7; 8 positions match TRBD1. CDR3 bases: TGTGCCAGCACCCCCCAGGGGGCTTACGAGCAGTACTTC. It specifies CASTPQGAYEQYF.